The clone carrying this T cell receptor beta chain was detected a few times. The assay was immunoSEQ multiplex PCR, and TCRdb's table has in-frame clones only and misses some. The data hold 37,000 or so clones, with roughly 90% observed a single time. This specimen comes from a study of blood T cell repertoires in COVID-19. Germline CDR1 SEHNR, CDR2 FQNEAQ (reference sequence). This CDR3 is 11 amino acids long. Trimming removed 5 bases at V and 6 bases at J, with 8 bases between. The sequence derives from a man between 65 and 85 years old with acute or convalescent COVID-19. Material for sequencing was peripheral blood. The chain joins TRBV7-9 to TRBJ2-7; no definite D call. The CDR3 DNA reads TGTGCCAGCAGCCGAGCTTCCGAGCAGTACTTC. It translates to CASSRASEQYF.